A selection of T cell receptor beta chains follows, all from one sample in a study of CD8 T cells in ankylosing spondylitis. Via MiXCR, TCRdb re-called the 5' RACE reads, giving one row per CDR3 protein. The sample lists approximately 200,000 distinct CDR3 sequences; 10% to 15% were seen once. What was sequenced was blood, either unsorted or a sorted T cell fraction (not recorded which). These receptors all come from a female donor with ankylosing spondylitis or in good health (not recorded which). The CDR3 runs from the conserved cysteine through the conserved F or W. D genes are given only for firm matches. Clone size appears in some rows only: once, few, many, or a class for an expanded clone.

d_call j_call v_call clone_size cdr3_aa cdr3_nt
TRBD1 TRBJ2-1 TRBV5-4 many CASSSTGALNEQFF TGTGCCAGCAGCTCGACAGGGGCCCTCAATGAGCAGTTCTTC
TRBD1 TRBJ2-7 TRBV5-1 many CASSWTGGTNEQYF TGCGCCAGCAGCTGGACAGGGGGGACGAACGAGCAGTACTTC
- TRBJ2-7 TRBV12-3/TRBV12-4 - CANSFTRSYEQYF TGTGCCAACAGTTTCACGCGGTCCTACGAGCAGTACTTC
- TRBJ2-3 TRBV29-1 many CSVDPENTDTQYF TGCAGCGTTGATCCGGAAAACACAGATACGCAGTATTTT
- TRBJ1-6 TRBV20-1 few CSAYDSGPGSPLHF TGCAGTGCTTATGACTCTGGTCCAGGATCACCCCTCCACTTT
- TRBJ2-5 TRBV20-1 few CSAPDPGRLQETQYF TGCAGTGCCCCCGACCCCGGACGTCTACAAGAGACCCAGTACTTC
TRBD1 TRBJ1-1 TRBV13 many CASRNLINRGRTEAFF TGTGCCAGCCGTAATCTCATTAACAGGGGACGGACTGAAGCTTTCTTT
TRBD1 TRBJ1-5 TRBV5-1 many CASSLIEGAQPQHF TGCGCCAGCAGCTTGATAGAGGGGGCTCAGCCCCAGCATTTT
- TRBJ2-1 TRBV5-1 few CASSLGILGTRVRGNEQFF TGCGCCAGCAGCTTGGGGATCCTCGGGACCAGGGTACGTGGGAATGAGCAGTTCTTC
- TRBJ1-2 TRBV6-5 few CASRAGTHGYTF TGTGCCAGCAGAGCAGGGACGCATGGGTACACCTTC
TRBD2 TRBJ2-1 TRBV7-2 few CASSRGGGWIYEQFF TGTGCCAGCAGCCGCGGGGGAGGATGGATTTATGAGCAGTTCTTC
TRBD1 TRBJ1-6 TRBV7-8 - CASSYPGQGSSPLHF TGTGCCAGCAGCTACCCGGGACAGGGGAGTTCACCCCTCCACTTT
TRBD2 TRBJ2-4 TRBV7-2 many CASSSVAGLLAKNIQYF TGTGCCAGCAGCTCCGTAGCGGGTTTACTAGCCAAAAACATTCAGTACTTC
TRBD2 TRBJ2-1 TRBV7-8 many CASSLYGFQTSGRNIEQFF TGTGCCAGCAGCTTATACGGGTTCCAGACTAGCGGGAGGAATATTGAGCAGTTCTTC
- TRBJ2-1 TRBV6-2/TRBV6-3 many CASTPLGGSDEQFF TGTGCCAGCACCCCCCTTGGGGGTAGTGATGAGCAGTTCTTC
- TRBJ1-2 TRBV4-2 many CASSQERGGREYGYTF TGTGCCAGCAGCCAAGAAAGGGGTGGCAGGGAGTACGGCTACACCTTC
- TRBJ2-2 TRBV6-5 few CASSSLLAGELFF TGTGCCAGCAGTTCCCTTTTAGCCGGGGAGCTGTTTTTT
TRBD2 TRBJ2-1 TRBV6-4 - CASSDSTSGRDEQFF TGTGCCAGCAGTGACTCCACTAGCGGGAGGGATGAGCAGTTCTTC
- TRBJ2-5 TRBV20-1 many CSATPGSGETQYF TGCAGTGCTACCCCCGGGAGCGGGGAGACCCAGTACTTC
TRBD1 TRBJ2-7 TRBV29-1 - CSVEDPQGAVYEQYF TGCAGCGTTGAAGATCCACAGGGGGCCGTCTACGAGCAGTACTTC
- TRBJ1-2 TRBV9 few CASSPRVQSYGYTF TGTGCCAGCAGCCCCCGAGTACAATCCTATGGCTACACCTTC
- TRBJ1-1 TRBV7-9 few CASSFEDGNTEAFF TGTGCCAGCAGCTTTGAAGACGGGAACACTGAAGCTTTCTTT
- TRBJ2-3 TRBV21-1 many CASSKCVCPRENTDTQYF TGTGCCAGCAGCAAATGCGTGTGTCCGCGGGAGAACACAGATACGCAGTATTTT
- TRBJ2-1 TRBV5-4 - CASSLGRSGLTDNEQFF TGTGCCAGCAGCCTTGGAAGGAGCGGGTTGACAGACAATGAGCAGTTCTTC
TRBD2 TRBJ2-5 TRBV5-6 - CASSLVSGRQETQYF TGTGCCAGCAGCTTGGTTAGCGGGAGGCAAGAGACCCAGTACTTC
TRBD1 TRBJ2-5 TRBV5-1 many CASSWDSQETQYF TGCGCCAGCAGCTGGGACAGCCAAGAGACCCAGTACTTC
- TRBJ2-1 TRBV27 few CASSLYSRTFDSYNEQFF TGTGCCAGCAGTTTATATTCCAGGACATTCGACTCCTACAATGAGCAGTTCTTC
TRBD2 TRBJ2-2 TRBV5-1 many CASRHGLAEPRGTGELFF TGCGCCAGCAGACACGGACTAGCGGAGCCCCGAGGCACCGGGGAGCTGTTTTTT
- TRBJ1-1 TRBV2 many CADKGSLNTEAFF TGTGCCGATAAAGGCAGTTTGAACACTGAAGCTTTCTTT
TRBD2 TRBJ2-1 TRBV20-1 many CSAPATGLAGGSSYNEQFF TGCAGTGCCCCTGCAACTGGACTAGCGGGAGGGAGCTCCTACAATGAGCAGTTCTTC
TRBD2 TRBJ2-3 TRBV6-1 few CARLSSGNTGTDTQYF TGTGCCCGTCTTTCTAGCGGGAACACGGGCACAGATACGCAGTATTTT